What follows are 15 T cell receptor beta chains derived from one specimen sequenced in a study of OX40 agonist ivuxolimab in advanced cancers. The table came from immunoSEQ multiplex PCR; TCRdb's copy has only in-frame clones and leaves some out. The sample lists about 110,000 clones; 85% to 95% were seen once. The material sequenced was CD4+ or CD8+ T cells sorted from blood, taken in a trial of the OX40 agonist ivuxolimab. Receptor source: an adult with an advanced solid tumor such as melanoma, head and neck, liver or kidney cancer.

The genes are TRBV5-1 and TRBJ2-1, with 8 bases identical to TRBD1. Unmatched junction bases numbered 10, after V lost 4 bases and J lost 7 bases. The CDR3 consists of 15 residues. Germline V CDR1 and CDR2: SGHRS, YFSETQ. The chain's CDR3 is CASSLPGQVDNEQFF. CDR3 sequence (DNA): TGCGCCAGCAGCCTACCGGGACAGGTAGATAATGAGCAGTTCTTC.

This chain joins TRBV28 and TRBJ2-3; D is possibly TRBD2 (5 bases). Germline-derived CDR1 and CDR2 are MDHEN and SYDVKM. V lost 8 bases, J lost 2 bases, and 14 bases lay in between. CDR3 length: 14 amino acids. CDR3 coding DNA: TGTGCCAGCGGTCCCCAGAGGGCCACAGATACGCAGTATTTT. Its translation is CASGPQRATDTQYF.

The rearrangement links TRBV5-4 to TRBJ1-1, with D possibly being TRBD1 (6 bases). Trimming removed 4 bases from V and 4 bases from J, with 17 bases in between. Germline V gene sequence: CDR1 SGHNT, CDR2 YYREEE (reference sequence). The CDR3 sequence is 15 residues long. Written as DNA, the CDR3 is TGTGCCAGCAGCCCTTCTCAGGGGTTTGGCACTGAAGCTTTCTTT. Protein: CASSPSQGFGTEAFF. The full variable domain, with the rest looked up from reference TRBV5-4 and TRBJ1-1, is ETGVTQSPTHLIKTRGQQVTLRCSSQSGHNTVSWYQQALGQGPQFIFQYYREEENGRGNFPPRFSGLQFPNYSSELNVNALELDDSALYLCASSPSQGFGTEAFFGQGTRLTVV.

The chain employs TRBV18 and TRBJ1-1; D unresolved. In germline, CDR1 is KGHSH, CDR2 LQKENI. Between the trimmed V and J ends, which lost 5 bases and 2 bases, there was a span of 12 bases. CDR3 size: 14 residues. The CDR3 nucleotides are TGTGCCAGCTCAACCGCCAGCGAAAACACTGAAGCTTTCTTT. Translating it yields CASSTASENTEAFF. Using reference TRBV18 and TRBJ1-1 for the parts outside the CDR3, the full variable domain is NAGVMQNPRHLVRRRGQEARLRCSPMKGHSHVYWYRQLPEEGLKFMVYLQKENIIDESGMPKERFSAEFPKEGPSILRIQQVVRGDSAAYFCASSTASENTEAFFGQGTRLTVV.

CDR3 nucleotides: TGTGCCAGCAGCACGCTAGGGGGGCCCATTACCGGGGAGCTGTTTTTT. Translating gives CASSTLGGPITGELFF. The genes are TRBV9 and TRBJ2-2; D is perhaps TRBD1 or TRBD2 (6 bases each). There are 16 residues in the CDR3. The germline V and J ends were trimmed by 4 bases and 5 bases, with 18 bases remaining between them. Germline V CDR1 and CDR2: SGDLS, YYNGEE.

V gene TRBV6-5 combines with J gene TRBJ1-2; 7 nucleotides agree with TRBD1. Trimming removed 7 bases from V and 8 bases from J; junction bases left unmatched: 16. This CDR3 is built from 15 residues. Germline V gene lookup returns CDR1 MNHEY and CDR2 SVGAGI. CDR3 sequence reads: CASTTRGEGAKGYTF. CDR3 coding DNA: TGTGCCAGCACCACACGCGGGGAGGGGGCGAAGGGCTACACCTTC.

The chain uses TRBV19 and TRBJ2-7; D is possibly TRBD1 (6 bases). Trimming pared 5 bases from V and 1 base from J, leaving 15 bases between. Per the germline V gene, CDR1 is LNHDA and CDR2 is SQIVND (reference sequence). This CDR3 comprises 15 residues. For the CDR3, the DNA is TGTGCCAGTAGTCTGCAGGGGCCCCATTCCTACGAGCAGTACTTC. As protein: CASSLQGPHSYEQYF.

The chain's CDR3 is CARGGRLRYGYTF. CDR3 sequence (DNA): TGTGCCAGGGGGGGGAGGCTAAGGTATGGCTACACCTTC. The chain joins TRBV19 to TRBJ1-2; D is perhaps TRBD1 (5 bases). Looked up from germline, CDR1 is LNHDA and CDR2 is SQIVND (reference sequence). CDR3 length equals 13 residues. The ends were cut back, 9 bases at V and 5 bases at J, with 16 bases in the middle.

The rearrangement uses TRBV6-1 and TRBJ1-5, with unresolved D. The germline V gene encodes CDR1 MNHNS and CDR2 SASEGT. Between the trimmed V and J ends, which lost 6 bases and 3 bases, there was a span of 12 bases. The CDR3 loop spans 14 amino acids. Here the CDR3 DNA reads TGTGCCAGCAGCGAGTTCGGGGACAATCAGCCCCAGCATTTT. It yields the protein CASSEFGDNQPQHF.

In DNA, the CDR3 is TGCGCCAGCGTAAGACAGGGTCAATACGAGCAGTACTTC. It is translated as CASVRQGQYEQYF. The chain has TRBV10-2 and TRBJ2-5, with 7 bases identical to TRBD1. The J call may be mistaken, given a closer DNA end match to TRBJ2-7. CDR1 is WSHSY, CDR2 SAAADI, per germline. The CDR3 loop spans 13 amino acids.

V is TRBV5-1 and J is TRBJ2-5; D possibly corresponds to TRBD2 (5 bases). The CDR3 is made up of 15 amino acids. Trimming cost V 0 bases and J 2 bases, with 11 bases left between them. Germline CDR1 and CDR2: SGHRS and YFSETQ. In DNA form, the CDR3 reads TGCGCCAGCAGCTTGGGGGGAGCGCAACAAGAGACCCAGTACTTC. Its translation is CASSLGGAQQETQYF.

The V gene is TRBV5-1, the J gene TRBJ1-1; D remains unclear. This CDR3 is 14 amino acids long. V was pared by 4 bases and J by 8 bases, with 18 bases between. Germline V CDR1 and CDR2: SGHRS, YFSETQ. The CDR3 bases are TGCGCCAGCAGCCGGGAATCTGTCGTCCTGGAAGCTTTCTTT. Its protein is CASSRESVVLEAFF. Based on the CDR3 plus reference TRBV5-1 and TRBJ1-1, the full variable domain is KAGVTQTPRYLIKTRGQQVTLSCSPISGHRSVSWYQQTPGQGLQFLFEYFSETQRNKGNFPGRFSGRQFSNSRSEMNVSTLELGDSALYLCASSRESVVLEAFFGQGTRLTVV.

The chain joins TRBV4-2 to TRBJ1-2, with TRBD1 identical over 9 bases. The CDR3 covers 16 residues. Germline V lookup: CDR1 LGHNA, CDR2 YNFKEQ. After removal of 1 base from V and 7 bases from J, the junction contained 10 bases not matched to a gene. Written as DNA, the CDR3 is TGTGCCAGCAGCCAAGCCACTCCGGGACAGGGAGCTGGCTACACCTTC. Amino acid sequence: CASSQATPGQGAGYTF.

The genes are TRBV18 and TRBJ2-7; 7 bases are a match to TRBD2. The ends lost 2 bases at V and 2 bases at J; junction bases unmatched: 6. The length of the CDR3 is 15 residues. Germline values: CDR1 KGHSH, CDR2 LQKENI. The CDR3 DNA reads as TGTGCCAGCTCACCAGGGAGGGGCCCTCCCTACGAGCAGTACTTC. Protein product: CASSPGRGPPYEQYF.

This chain joins TRBV11-3 and TRBJ2-3; TRBD1 might be the D (5 bases). CDR1 and CDR2 (germline): SGHNT, YENEEA. V shed 1 base and J shed 2 bases, with 10 bases lying between them. The CDR3 extends over 15 amino acids. The CDR3 sequence is CASSLGGSTTDTQYF. The CDR3 DNA is TGTGCCAGCAGCTTAGGGGGCAGTACCACAGATACGCAGTATTTT.